A few counts support the clone carrying this T cell receptor (beta chain). V lost 3 bases, J lost 5 bases, and 8 bases lay in between. This CDR3 spans 12 amino acids. From the RT-PCR reads, TCRdb called clonotypes with MiXCR, one entry per CDR3 protein. This sample has approximately 720,000 distinct CDR3 sequences, with more than 13% found just once. The rearrangement links TRBV12-3 or TRBV12-4 to TRBJ2-7; no definite D call. The clonotype was recovered from a female donor in good health, serving as a healthy control. The material sequenced was memory CD4+ T cells from blood. The CDR3 sequence: CASSFNANEQYF. Here the CDR3 DNA reads TGTGCCAGCAGTTTTAACGCCAACGAGCAGTACTTC.